These 7 T cell receptor beta chains were sequenced from one sample in a study of Tregs in tolerant kidney transplant recipients. Libraries were prepared by immunoSEQ multiplex PCR; TCRdb keeps only in-frame clonotypes and omits some of them. The data show 200,000 to 300,000 clones, 84% seen once. The sample comprised CD4+ T cells from blood. Source of these receptors: a human donor in good health.

The rearrangement uses TRBV28 and TRBJ1-4, with 10 bases identical to TRBD1. V shed 5 bases, J shed 6 bases, and the junction held 3 bases outside the gene matches. There are 14 residues in the CDR3. Germline values: CDR1 MDHEN, CDR2 SYDVKM. The CDR3: CASSPTGGDEKLFF. In DNA form, the CDR3 reads TGTGCCAGCAGTCCGACAGGGGGCGATGAAAAACTGTTTTTT.

The J gene is TRBJ2-5, the V gene TRBV18, with 10 bases lining up with TRBD2. The last part of the DNA fits TRBJ2-7 better; the J call may be wrong. The CDR3 totals 16 residues. Germline V gene sequence: CDR1 KGHSH, CDR2 LQKENI. Here the CDR3 reads CASSRGTSSGGYEQYF. The CDR3 DNA sequence: TGTGCCAGCTCACGAGGGACTTCTAGCGGGGGTTACGAGCAGTACTTC.

In its sample, this clone was seen a few times. The gene calls are TRBV5-1 and TRBJ2-5, with no clear D. The germline CDR1 and CDR2 sequences are SGHRS and YFSETQ. V lost 3 bases to trimming and J lost 5 bases, with 14 bases between them. The length of the CDR3 is 14 residues. In nucleotides, the CDR3 is TGCGCCAGCAGCTGGCCCGAGCGATGGGAGACCCAGTACTTC. Translating gives CASSWPERWETQYF.

This chain uses TRBV18 with TRBJ2-7; 10 bases map to TRBD1. CDR1 KGHSH and CDR2 LQKENI come from the germline V gene. Trimming took 3 bases from V and 3 from J; bases not matched to a gene: 5. This CDR3 comprises 15 residues. CDR3 sequence (DNA): TGTGCCAGCTCACCTCCCCGGACAGGGGGCTACGAGCAGTACTTC. It translates to CASSPPRTGGYEQYF.

The chain has TRBV2 and TRBJ1-2, with 8 bases identical to TRBD1. V lost 5 bases to trimming and J lost 8 bases; unmatched junction nucleotides: 16. This CDR3 has 16 residues. Germline CDR1 SNHLY, CDR2 FYNNEI. The CDR3 is CASSSTGQGLGEGYTF. CDR3 DNA sequence: TGTGCCAGCAGTTCCACCGGACAGGGACTTGGAGAAGGCTACACCTTC.

This clone was counted between two and nine times. The genes are TRBV27 and TRBJ1-3; D might be TRBD1 (6 bases). The germline V and J ends were trimmed by 6 bases and 5 bases, with 14 bases remaining between them. CDR3 length: 14 amino acids. CDR1 is MNHEY, CDR2 SMNVEV, per germline (reference sequence). CDR3 DNA: TGTGCCAGCAGCCCCCCTGGACAGCGAAACACCATATATTTT. Its translation: CASSPPGQRNTIYF.

The chain employs TRBV18 and TRBJ1-2; 7 positions agree with TRBD1. This CDR3 has 15 residues. Trimming at V came to 3 bases and at J to 4 bases, leaving 8 bases not matched to a gene. The germline gives CDR1 KGHSH, CDR2 LQKENI. CDR3 bases: TGTGCCAGCTCACCGGTACTGGGACAGATCTATGGCTACACCTTC. Its translation: CASSPVLGQIYGYTF.